This T cell receptor (beta chain) emerged from a study of beta chain features in type 1 diabetes. Study as a whole: Comparable age, gender and cell yields were observed in patients relative to healthy donors.

Post-sort purity exceeded 98% for all sorted populations. This CDR3 is 15 amino acids long. Germline-derived CDR1 and CDR2 are ENHRY and SYGVKD. Expressed TCRB transcripts were sequenced, since all the RNA that had been isolated was reverse transcribed. TCRdb keeps only in-frame clones here, not all; method: immunoSEQ multiplex PCR. The sample carries roughly 300,000 clones, roughly 9% recorded once. Study-level points and caveats: Whatever favoring of shorter templates PCR might show would apply equally to patients and controls. The study found moderately but significantly shorter TCRB CDR3s in all four CD4+ subsets of Type 1 diabetes patients. Any role of HLA type in TCRB rearrangement remained unresolved here.

For this clone: As yet, its antigen is unknown.

This TCR derives from a man aged 25-45 years with type 1 diabetes. The chain links TRBV10-3 to TRBJ2-5; D possibly matches TRBD1 or TRBD2 (6 bases each). The closer fit of TRBJ2-7 to the DNA end suggests the J call may be wrong. Sequenced input: central memory CD4+ T cells from blood. The CDR3 protein is CAISESGGSGFEQYF. CDR3 nucleotide sequence: TGTGCCATCAGTGAGTCCGGGGGCTCGGGATTCGAGCAGTACTTC.